Presented here are 14 T cell receptor beta chains from one specimen sequenced in a study of spatial heterogeneity in lung cancer. Time point: sample taken at primary tumor resection. Using its own MiXCR run on the 5' RACE reads, TCRdb lists one record per CDR3 protein. The table has several thousand distinct CDR3 sequences, roughly an eighth seen once; the top ten hold 14%. Whole-study results and caveats: Tumors with more nonsynonymous mutations had more expanded intratumoral alpha and beta TCRs.

Their antigen targets remain unknown. This specimen consisted of lung tumor tissue, obtained at surgery. The receptors here all came from a male donor with early-stage non-small cell lung cancer.

This clonotype was seen at least ten times. This chain uses TRBV30 with TRBJ2-2; D is ambiguous. The CDR3 runs 14 residues. Per germline, CDR1 GTSNPN and CDR2 SVGIG (reference sequence). V was cut by 6 bases and J by 0 bases, with 11 bases left in between. The CDR3 reads CACSDDANTGELFF. The CDR3 DNA follows: TGTGCCTGTTCCGACGATGCGAACACCGGGGAGCTGTTTTTT. The variable domain in full, completed from reference TRBV30 and TRBJ2-2, reads SQTIHQWPATLVQPVGSPLSLECTVEGTSNPNLYWYRQAAGRGLQLLFYSVGIGQISSEVPQNLSASRPQDRQFILSSKKLLLSDSGFYLCACSDDANTGELFFGEGSRLTVL.

This clonotype appeared many times. The gene calls are TRBV7-2 and TRBJ2-5; TRBD2 agrees at 9 bases. V was clipped by 6 bases and J by 1 base; unmatched bases: 6. This CDR3 region has 15 residues. Germline V gives CDR1 SGHTA, CDR2 FQGNSA. CDR3 amino acids: CASSASGATQETQYF. The CDR3 nucleotides read TGTGCCAGCAGTGCTAGCGGGGCCACCCAAGAGACCCAGTACTTC. Drawing the rest from reference TRBV7-2 and TRBJ2-5, the complete variable domain is GAGVSQSPSNKVTEKGKDVELRCDPISGHTALYWYRQSLGQGLEFLIYFQGNSAPDKSGLPSDRFSAERTGGSVSTLTIQRTQQEDSAVYLCASSASGATQETQYFGPGTRLLVL.

Ten or more counts support this clonotype. The chain uses TRBV19 and TRBJ2-1; 7 nucleotides align to TRBD2. CDR1 and CDR2 (germline): LNHDA, SQIVND (reference sequence). V was pared by 4 bases and J by 0 bases, with 3 bases of the junction left unmatched. The CDR3 sequence is 15 residues long. The CDR3 reads CASSSGSTSYNEQFF. For the CDR3, the DNA is TGTGCCAGTAGTAGCGGGAGTACCTCCTACAATGAGCAGTTCTTC.

This clonotype was counted many times. The V gene is TRBV30, the J gene TRBJ1-1; D not certain. The CDR3 has 13 residues. Germline V lookup: CDR1 GTSNPN, CDR2 SVGIG (reference sequence). Trimming took 2 bases from V and 3 from J, leaving 10 bases between them. CDR3 DNA sequence: TGTGCCTGGAGTCGAAACCGTTACACTGAAGCTTTCTTT. This gives the protein CAWSRNRYTEAFF.

This clonotype was detected many times. The rearrangement joins TRBV12-3 or TRBV12-4 to TRBJ1-2; 7 nucleotides line up with TRBD1. CDR3 length equals 13 residues. After removal of 7 bases from V and 7 bases from J, the junction contained 9 bases not matched to a gene. The CDR3 protein is CASNFGQAGGYTF. The CDR3 DNA reads TGTGCCAGCAATTTCGGACAGGCAGGTGGCTACACCTTC.

This clonotype is termed medium-sized. The genes are TRBV13 and TRBJ2-5; 13 nucleotides agree with TRBD2. Germline V gene lookup returns CDR1 PRHDT and CDR2 FYEKMQ (reference sequence). The CDR3 is 17 amino acids. The trim removed 5 bases at V and 5 bases at J, leaving 11 bases unmatched. CDR3 sequence reads: CASSPRLAGGLRETQYF. The CDR3 DNA reads TGTGCCAGCAGCCCCCGACTAGCGGGAGGTTTGCGGGAGACCCAGTACTTC.

This clonotype appeared many times. V and J are TRBV28 and TRBJ1-1, with D perhaps TRBD1 (5 bases). Trimming stripped 6 bases from V and 0 bases from J, with 17 bases between. Per germline, CDR1 MDHEN and CDR2 SYDVKM. There are 16 residues in the CDR3. CDR3 in amino acids: CASRPSSWGVNTEAFF. The CDR3 region has the DNA TGTGCCAGCAGGCCATCGTCTTGGGGGGTGAACACTGAAGCTTTCTTT.

In this sample, this clonotype turned up many times. The chain couples TRBV28 to TRBJ1-1; 12 nucleotides align to TRBD1. The CDR3 runs 16 residues. Per germline, CDR1 MDHEN and CDR2 SYDVKM. V was clipped by 3 bases and J by 3 bases; unmatched bases: 5. DNA of the CDR3: TGTGCCAGCAGTTTCGGGACAGGGGGCGTAGACACTGAAGCTTTCTTT. This sequence encodes CASSFGTGGVDTEAFF.

The table lists this clonotype with many counts. The J gene is TRBJ2-1, the V gene TRBV3-1; 8 bases fit TRBD2. Germline CDR1 is LGHDT and CDR2 is YNNKEL (reference sequence). Unmatched junction bases numbered 1, after V lost 1 base and J lost 2 bases. The CDR3 length is 15 residues. This CDR3 is CASSQVAGTYNEQFF. The CDR3 nucleotides are TGTGCCAGCAGCCAAGTAGCGGGAACCTACAATGAGCAGTTCTTC.

This clonotype is a singleton in its sample. The chain joins TRBV12-3 or TRBV12-4 to TRBJ2-1; D is unresolved. The CDR3 is 11 amino acids. V was clipped by 7 bases and J by 3 bases, with 4 bases between them. The CDR3 sequence is CASTVYNEQFF. The CDR3 DNA reads TGTGCCAGCACAGTCTACAATGAGCAGTTCTTC.

This clonotype came up many times. CDR3 bases: TGCAGCGTTGTGGCAGGGAGGAACCACGAGCAGTACTTC. Translation: CSVVAGRNHEQYF. V gene TRBV29-1 combines with J gene TRBJ2-7, with a weak D call TRBD2 (6 bases). Germline V gives CDR1 SQVTM, CDR2 ANQGSEA. V was trimmed by 4 bases and J by 5 bases, leaving 15 bases between them. This CDR3 is 13 amino acids long.

This clonotype was seen at least ten times. This chain joins TRBV18 and TRBJ2-4; D not certain. The length of the CDR3 is 16 residues. Trimming pared 2 bases from V and 0 bases from J, leaving 11 bases between. Germline V gives CDR1 KGHSH, CDR2 LQKENI. Here the CDR3 DNA reads TGTGCCAGCTCACCATTTTTTAAGTTAGCCAAAAACATTCAGTACTTC. It encodes CASSPFFKLAKNIQYF.

The V and J genes are TRBV15 and TRBJ2-4; D perhaps matches TRBD2 (5 bases). Deletions cut 3 bases from V and 3 bases from J, with 9 bases between. The CDR3 is 14 residues long. CDR1 LNHNV and CDR2 YYDKDF come from the germline V gene (reference sequence). CDR3 nucleotide sequence: TGTGCCACCAGCAGCGGGATATTCAAAAACATTCAGTACTTC. Translated: CATSSGIFKNIQYF.

This clonotype came up many times. The chain carries TRBV20-1 and TRBJ2-5, with D perhaps TRBD1 (6 bases). Germline V CDR1 and CDR2: DFQATT, SNEGSKA (reference sequence). Trimming shortened V by 4 bases and J by 2 bases, and 14 bases separated the two germline ends. There are 14 residues in the CDR3. This CDR3 is CSANRLDRQETQYF. The CDR3 DNA reads TGCAGTGCTAACCGACTTGACAGGCAAGAGACCCAGTACTTC.